Here is one TCR beta chain with its context. The entry originates in a study of cytomegalovirus exposure and HLA in healthy donors. The PCR was carried out with 60 Vbeta primers and 13 Jbeta primers. Sequenced by immunoSEQ multiplex PCR; TCRdb stores in-frame clones only, minus some. Of around 87,000 clones in the sample, over 70% were seen once. Specimen: PBMCs. The receptor was isolated from a girl between 2 and 10 years old in good health and CMV-seropositive.

The CDR3 sequence: CASSADRVYGYTF. The CDR3 nucleotides read TGTGCCAGCAGTGCCGACAGGGTCTATGGCTACACCTTC. The chain recombines TRBV9 with TRBJ1-2, with 7 positions matching TRBD1. Germline values: CDR1 SGDLS, CDR2 YYNGEE. The CDR3 contains 13 residues. V was pared by 5 bases and J by 4 bases, with 5 bases of the junction left unmatched.